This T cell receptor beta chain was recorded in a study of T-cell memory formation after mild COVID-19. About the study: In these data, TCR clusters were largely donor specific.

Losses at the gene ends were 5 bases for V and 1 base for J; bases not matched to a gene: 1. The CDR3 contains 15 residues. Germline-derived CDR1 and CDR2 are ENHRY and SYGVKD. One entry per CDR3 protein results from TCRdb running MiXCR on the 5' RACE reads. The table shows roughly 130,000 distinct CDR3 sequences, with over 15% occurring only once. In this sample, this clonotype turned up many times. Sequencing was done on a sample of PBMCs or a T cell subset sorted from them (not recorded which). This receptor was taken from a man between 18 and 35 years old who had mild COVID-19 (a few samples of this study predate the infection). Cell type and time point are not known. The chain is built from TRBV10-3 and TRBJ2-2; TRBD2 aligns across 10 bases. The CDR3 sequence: CAISRLAGNTGELFF. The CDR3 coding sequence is TGTGCCATCAGTCGACTAGCGGGGAACACCGGGGAGCTGTTTTTT.